Listed below are T cell receptor beta chains from one sample, sequenced in a study of PD-L1 blockade in urothelial cancer. This table comes from immunoSEQ multiplex PCR, and its TCRdb copy is limited to in-frame clones, with some not included. The sample lists 29,000 or so clones; around 80% were seen once. The material was PBMCs, obtained around atezolizumab (anti-PD-L1) treatment. The receptor set was obtained from a man between 70 and 80 years old with urothelial cancer. CDR3s include the opening cysteine and the closing phenylalanine or tryptophan. Size is stated for part of the rows, as once, few or many counts, or as a class when the clone is expanded.

j_call,v_call,clone_size,cdr3_aa
TRBJ1-3,TRBV9,.,CASSGTRTGSSGNTIYF
TRBJ1-1,TRBV6-1,.,CASSWGQRMNTEAFF
TRBJ2-2,TRBV9,.,CASSQGLMNTGELFF
TRBJ1-1,TRBV19,.,CASSITGGAETEAFF
TRBJ2-7,TRBV7-2,.,CASSPRQNEQYF
TRBJ1-5,TRBV19,once,CASSIAQGIRQPQHF
TRBJ1-2,TRBV19,.,CASRTWGGTNYGYTF
TRBJ1-1,TRBV5-1,.,CASRQVANTEAFF
TRBJ1-2,TRBV18,.,CASHLGQSNYGYTF
TRBJ2-5,TRBV4-3,.,CASSQDLDKFGETQYF
TRBJ1-1,TRBV19,.,CASSVKGDTEAFF
TRBJ1-2,TRBV7-9,.,CASSLEVSGGYGYTF
TRBJ1-1,TRBV7-9,.,CASSSRGLTEAFF
TRBJ2-5,TRBV7-8,.,CASSLGDIVQYF
TRBJ2-7,TRBV5-1,.,CASSFTGQGATEQYF
TRBJ2-7,TRBV4-1,.,CASSLEREDEQYF
TRBJ2-2,TRBV6-1,.,CASSTGGKTGELFF
TRBJ2-3,TRBV27,.,CASSGTGRSTDTQYF
TRBJ2-3,TRBV9,once,CASSVDREADTQYF
TRBJ1-1,TRBV19,once,CASKSVDHTEAFF
TRBJ2-5,TRBV7-2,.,CASSSEAGTWETQYF
TRBJ1-6,TRBV7-9,.,CASTRRQGNSPLHF
TRBJ2-3,TRBV7-3,.,CASSSNRVPTDTQYF
TRBJ1-4,TRBV18,.,CASSPRTGEANEKLFF
TRBJ1-2,TRBV27,.,CASRGQGRNYGYTF
TRBJ2-3,TRBV30,.,CAWTGRTDTQYF
TRBJ2-7,TRBV4-2,.,CASSQETSRREAEQYF
TRBJ2-7,TRBV7-2,.,CATLQPGQGSNEQYF
TRBJ1-1,TRBV7-9,.,CASSLSGNTEAFF
TRBJ2-3,TRBV4-3,once,CASSAGRGTGTQYF
TRBJ2-1,TRBV5-5,.,CASSSTSGRDNEQFF
TRBJ2-5,TRBV6-1,.,CASSGSQQETQYF
TRBJ1-2,TRBV7-9,.,CASSWDRAGYTF
TRBJ1-1,TRBV7-6,once,CASSRNQDRGPNTEAFF
TRBJ1-1,TRBV7-2,.,CASSLYWTENTEAFF
TRBJ2-5,TRBV21-1,.,CASSWTQYF
TRBJ2-3,TRBV19,.,CASRRQGSTDTQYF
TRBJ2-5,TRBV9,few,CASSVGAAQETQYF
TRBJ2-3,TRBV6-5,.,CASSRTSGPTDTQYF
TRBJ2-4,TRBV4-2,few,CASSQDLAVTKNIQYF
TRBJ2-7,TRBV7-2,.,CASSSSGLAATYEQYF
TRBJ1-5,TRBV2,.,CASRGSNQPQHF
TRBJ1-1,TRBV5-1,.,CASSLKSRTEAFF
TRBJ2-3,TRBV7-6,.,CASSLTPSGGRDTQYF
TRBJ2-3,TRBV29-1,.,CSVEEKGGGTQYF
TRBJ2-7,TRBV7-2,once,CASSFQVSAYEQYF
TRBJ2-7,TRBV18,once,CASSTGTGSGEQYF
TRBJ2-3,TRBV6-1,.,CASSVDISSTDTQYF
TRBJ2-6,TRBV18,.,CASSLSGTASGANVLTF
TRBJ2-1,TRBV6-1,.,CASLRDFAYNEQFF
TRBJ1-5,TRBV19,.,CASSIPPRLGNQPQHF
TRBJ1-6,TRBV2,.,CASKGTGSKSPLHF
TRBJ2-1,TRBV11-3,.,CASSLGGLGDEQFF
TRBJ1-4,TRBV28,once,CASSAGGAEGKLFF
TRBJ2-1,TRBV7-8,.,CASSLGRDGEQFF